A selection of T cell receptor beta chains follows, all from one sample in a study of CD8 T cells in Susac syndrome. TCRdb ran MiXCR on the immunoSEQ multiplex PCR reads and lists one entry per CDR3 protein. Of 100,000 to 150,000 distinct CDR3 sequences in the sample, just under 95% are singletons; the top ten hold about 0.29%. Sequencing was carried out using CD8+ T cells from PBMCs. Every receptor here comes from a human donor with Susac syndrome. Both conserved end residues are part of each CDR3. A D gene is named only where the DNA matches it firmly. Size tells how often a clone was seen (once, few, many) or the class of an expanded clone, and some rows leave it out.

abundance: NA
v_gene: TRBV13
j_gene: TRBJ2-3
d_gene: NA
CDR3aa: CASSSFEDTQYF
CDR3nt: TGTGCCAGCAGCTCCTTCGAAGATACGCAGTATTTT

abundance: NA
v_gene: TRBV7-2
j_gene: TRBJ2-3
d_gene: NA
CDR3aa: CASSLKGVSSTQYF
CDR3nt: TGTGCCAGCAGCTTGAAGGGAGTCAGTTCTACGCAGTATTTT

abundance: NA
v_gene: TRBV13
j_gene: TRBJ2-2
d_gene: NA
CDR3aa: CASSPQPGSNTGELFF
CDR3nt: TGTGCCAGCAGCCCCCAGCCCGGTTCGAACACCGGGGAGCTGTTTTTT

abundance: once
v_gene: TRBV12-3/TRBV12-4
j_gene: TRBJ1-6
d_gene: NA
CDR3aa: CASSSLNSPLHF
CDR3nt: TGTGCCAGCAGTTCCCTTAATTCACCCCTCCACTTT

abundance: NA
v_gene: TRBV25-1
j_gene: TRBJ2-2
d_gene: NA
CDR3aa: CASSDAPNEGAGELFF
CDR3nt: TGTGCCAGCAGTGATGCCCCCAACGAAGGGGCCGGGGAGCTGTTTTTT

abundance: NA
v_gene: TRBV9
j_gene: TRBJ2-1
d_gene: NA
CDR3aa: CASSVEGRFYEQFF
CDR3nt: TGTGCCAGCAGCGTAGAAGGTAGATTCTATGAGCAGTTCTTC

abundance: NA
v_gene: TRBV15
j_gene: TRBJ2-5
d_gene: NA
CDR3aa: CATSGGVRETQYF
CDR3nt: TGTGCCACCAGCGGCGGAGTGCGGGAGACCCAGTACTTC

abundance: NA
v_gene: TRBV29-1
j_gene: TRBJ1-1
d_gene: NA
CDR3aa: CSVVMPNTEAFF
CDR3nt: TGCAGCGTTGTCATGCCGAACACTGAAGCTTTCTTT

abundance: NA
v_gene: TRBV5-6
j_gene: TRBJ2-1
d_gene: NA
CDR3aa: CASSLRDGEQFF
CDR3nt: TGTGCCAGCAGCTTAAGGGACGGCGAGCAGTTCTTC

abundance: once
v_gene: TRBV13
j_gene: TRBJ2-1
d_gene: NA
CDR3aa: CASSLRGENEQFF
CDR3nt: TGTGCCAGCAGCCTAAGGGGCGAGAATGAGCAGTTCTTC

abundance: NA
v_gene: TRBV20-1
j_gene: TRBJ2-7
d_gene: NA
CDR3aa: CSAQTTSSSYEQYF
CDR3nt: TGCAGTGCTCAGACTACCTCTAGCTCCTACGAGCAGTACTTC

abundance: NA
v_gene: TRBV20-1
j_gene: TRBJ1-2
d_gene: TRBD1
CDR3aa: CSAPRDRGRGGGGYTF
CDR3nt: TGCAGTGCACCACGGGACAGGGGGCGCGGGGGGGGTGGCTACACCTTC

abundance: NA
v_gene: TRBV7-9
j_gene: TRBJ2-7
d_gene: NA
CDR3aa: CASSLIGSSYEQYF
CDR3nt: TGTGCCAGCAGCTTAATCGGATCCTCCTACGAGCAGTACTTC

abundance: NA
v_gene: TRBV20-1
j_gene: TRBJ2-1
d_gene: NA
CDR3aa: CSARPRGAVYNEQFF
CDR3nt: TGCAGTGCTAGACCTCGTGGAGCGGTCTACAATGAGCAGTTCTTC

abundance: NA
v_gene: TRBV18
j_gene: TRBJ2-7
d_gene: TRBD1
CDR3aa: CASSLRDRGGEQYF
CDR3nt: TGTGCCAGCTCCCTCCGGGACAGGGGGGGAGAGCAGTACTTC

abundance: NA
v_gene: TRBV4-3
j_gene: TRBJ2-2
d_gene: TRBD2
CDR3aa: CASSQGAGGDGELFF
CDR3nt: TGCGCCAGCAGCCAAGGAGCGGGGGGCGACGGGGAGCTGTTTTTT

abundance: NA
v_gene: TRBV7-2
j_gene: TRBJ2-1
d_gene: TRBD2
CDR3aa: CASSSLAGGYNEQFF
CDR3nt: TGTGCCAGCAGCTCCCTAGCGGGGGGGTACAATGAGCAGTTCTTC